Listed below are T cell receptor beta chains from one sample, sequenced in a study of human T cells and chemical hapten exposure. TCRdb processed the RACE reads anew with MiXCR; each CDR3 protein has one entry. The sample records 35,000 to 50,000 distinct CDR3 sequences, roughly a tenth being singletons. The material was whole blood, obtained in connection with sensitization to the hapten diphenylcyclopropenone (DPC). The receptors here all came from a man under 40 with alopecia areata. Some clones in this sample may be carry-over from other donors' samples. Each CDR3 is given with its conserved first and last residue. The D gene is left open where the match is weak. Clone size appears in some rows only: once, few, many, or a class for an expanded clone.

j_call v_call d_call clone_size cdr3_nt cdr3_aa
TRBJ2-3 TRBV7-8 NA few TGTGCCAGCAGCTTAACGGGGTGGGCTAGAAACACAGATACGCAGTATTTT CASSLTGWARNTDTQYF
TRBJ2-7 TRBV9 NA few TGTGCCAGCAGCGTAGGGGCCCAGTACGAGCAGTACTTC CASSVGAQYEQYF
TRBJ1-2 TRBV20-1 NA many TGCAGTGCTAGAGGTACAGGGAACTATGGCTACACCTTC CSARGTGNYGYTF
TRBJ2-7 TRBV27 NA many TGTGCCAGCAGCGAGGGCGGCTCCTACGAGCAGTACTTC CASSEGGSYEQYF
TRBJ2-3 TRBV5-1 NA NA TGCGCCAGCAGCTTGGATCCCAGCGCAGGGATAGAGGGTACGCAGTATTTT CASSLDPSAGIEGTQYF
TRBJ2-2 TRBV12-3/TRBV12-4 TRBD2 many TGTGCCAGCAGTTTAAGGAGCGGGAGCACCGGGGAGCTGTTTTTT CASSLRSGSTGELFF
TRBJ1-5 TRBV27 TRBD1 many TGTGCCAGCAGTCCGGGGACAGGGAGGGGGCCTTATAGCAATCAGCCCCAGCATTTT CASSPGTGRGPYSNQPQHF
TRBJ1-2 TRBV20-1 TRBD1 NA TGCAGTGCCTTCACAGGGGAAAACTATGGCTACACCTTC CSAFTGENYGYTF
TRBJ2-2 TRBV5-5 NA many TGTGCCAGCAGCTTACTAGCTTCGGACACCGGGGAGCTGTTTTTT CASSLLASDTGELFF
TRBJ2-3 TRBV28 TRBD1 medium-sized TGTGCCAGCAGTTTGATGACAGGGAATGTTGATACGCAGTATTTT CASSLMTGNVDTQYF
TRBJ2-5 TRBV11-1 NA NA TGTGCCAGCAGACTGGACAGGTTGGCTAGCGGTTACCAAGAGACCCAGTACTTC CASRLDRLASGYQETQYF
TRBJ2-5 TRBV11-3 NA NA TGTGCCAGCAGCGCAGGAGACAGGCAGGAAGAGACCCAGTACTTC CASSAGDRQEETQYF
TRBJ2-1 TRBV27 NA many TGTGCCAGCAGTCCCCGGGGCAGCCGCTCCTACAATGAGCAGTTCTTC CASSPRGSRSYNEQFF
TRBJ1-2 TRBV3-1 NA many TGTGCCAGCAGCCAACAGACAGACTATGGCTACACCTTC CASSQQTDYGYTF
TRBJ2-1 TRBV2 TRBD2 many TGTGCCAGCAGCGCCCCGCTAGCGGGAGTTGAGCAGTTCTTC CASSAPLAGVEQFF
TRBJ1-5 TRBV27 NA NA TGTGCCAGCCAGACGGCCGGGAACAATCAGCCCCAGCATTTT CASQTAGNNQPQHF
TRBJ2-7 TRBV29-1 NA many TGCAGCGTTGAGCGGGACACCACCTACGAGCAGTACTTC CSVERDTTYEQYF
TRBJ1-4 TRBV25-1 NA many TGTGCCAGCAGCGTCGGTAGGGCGGATGAAAAACTGTTTTTT CASSVGRADEKLFF
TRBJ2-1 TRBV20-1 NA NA TGCAGTGCTAGAGAAATCATGGCTAGGGAGCAGTTCTTC CSAREIMAREQFF
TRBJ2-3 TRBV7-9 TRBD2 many TGTGCCAGCAGCGGACATCCGGGACTAGCGGGCTCCCTGGTAGATACGCAGTATTTT CASSGHPGLAGSLVDTQYF
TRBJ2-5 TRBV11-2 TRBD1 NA TGTGCCAGCAGCTCGGACAGGCTGGAGACCCAGTACTTC CASSSDRLETQYF
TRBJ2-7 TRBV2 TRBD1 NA TGTGCCAGCAGTTGGGGACAGGGAGACCACGAGCAGTACTTC CASSWGQGDHEQYF
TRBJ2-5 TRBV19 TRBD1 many TGTGCCAGTAGTCGTACGGGACAGCGTGCGGAGACCCAGTACTTC CASSRTGQRAETQYF
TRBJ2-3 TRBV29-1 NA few TGCAGCGTGGAACTAGGGAGAATAAGGGCAGCAACAGATACGCAGTATTTT CSVELGRIRAATDTQYF
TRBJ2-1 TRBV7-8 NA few TGTGCCAGCAGCTTAGAAACTAGTTTTTCCTACAATGAGCAGTTCTTC CASSLETSFSYNEQFF